The clone carrying this T cell receptor beta chain was observed once. The V and J ends lost 3 bases and 4 bases respectively, with 8 bases between them. The CDR3 covers 13 residues. The germline V gene encodes CDR1 SGDLS and CDR2 YYNGEE. These data come from a study of blood T cell repertoires in COVID-19. Study-level information: Italy, Spain and the United States were the sources of the convalescent and acute COVID-19 samples. In each case, the material was cDNA or gDNA derived from T cells, B-cell-depleted T cells, or PBMCs.

Sequencing was performed with immunoSEQ multiplex PCR; in TCRdb, only in-frame clones are kept and a portion is missing. The sample has about 220,000 clones, approximately 84% seen once. The genes are TRBV9 and TRBJ2-1; unclear D gene. The sequencing input was peripheral blood. The receptor was derived from a woman aged 25-40 years who had recovered from COVID-19. CDR3 bases: TGTGCCAGCAGCGCAGACTTGTACAATGAGCAGTTCTTC. Protein product: CASSADLYNEQFF.